A single sample gave rise to the 26 T cell receptor beta chains below, sequenced in a study of blood T cell repertoires in COVID-19. The method was immunoSEQ multiplex PCR; TCRdb's version includes in-frame clones alone and lacks a portion of them. This sample has 99,000 or so clones, with around 87% found just once. The sequenced material came from peripheral blood. Source of these receptors: a man in his fifties or sixties with acute or convalescent COVID-19.

This sequence joins TRBV7-2 and TRBJ1-1; 7 nucleotides agree with TRBD1. Per the germline V gene, CDR1 is SGHTA and CDR2 is FQGNSA. V lost 5 bases, J lost 4 bases, and 10 bases stayed unmatched. The CDR3 extends over 15 amino acids. The CDR3 coding sequence is TGTGCCAGCAGCGCCCAAGGGGGCGCGAGCACTGAAGCTTTCTTT. Its translation: CASSAQGGASTEAFF.

This clone was observed a handful of times. The J gene is TRBJ1-2, the V gene TRBV12-3 or TRBV12-4, with a weak D call TRBD1 (6 bases). The CDR3 has 13 residues. The V end lost 4 bases, the J end lost 6 bases, and 12 bases lay between the germline ends. This chain's CDR3 is CASSSRTVNGYTF. The CDR3 nucleotides are TGTGCCAGCAGTTCCCGGACAGTCAATGGCTACACCTTC.

The chain has TRBV2 and TRBJ1-2; a weak D match, TRBD1 (5 bases). CDR1 is SNHLY, CDR2 FYNNEI, per germline. The CDR3 length is 12 residues. Trimming cost V 6 bases and J 4 bases, with 9 bases left between them. Here the CDR3 DNA reads TGTGCCAGCAGGGCAGACAGCTATGGCTACACCTTC. Its translation is CASRADSYGYTF.

This chain uses TRBV4-1 with TRBJ2-7; TRBD2 matches at 9 bases. The CDR3 is 16 amino acids. The germline CDR1 and CDR2 sequences are MGHRA and YSYEKL. Losses at the gene ends were 5 bases for V and 3 bases for J; bases not matched to a gene: 11. The CDR3 loop is CASSRGRLAVNYEQYF. In nucleotides, the CDR3 is TGCGCCAGCAGCAGGGGGAGACTAGCGGTAAACTACGAGCAGTACTTC.

The chain has TRBV5-4 and TRBJ2-3, with 13 nucleotides matching TRBD2. Germline-derived CDR1 and CDR2 are SGHNT and YYREEE (reference sequence). The V segment lost 4 bases and the J segment 4 bases; nucleotides outside the gene matches: 9. The CDR3 is made up of 17 amino acids. CDR3 protein: CASSPTWTSGRADTQYF. In DNA, the CDR3 is TGTGCCAGCAGCCCTACTTGGACTAGCGGGAGAGCAGATACGCAGTATTTT.

This CDR3 reads CASSYSGTLSDEQFF. The CDR3 DNA follows: TGTGCCAGCAGCTACTCCGGGACTCTGTCCGATGAGCAGTTCTTC. The chain joins TRBV7-2 to TRBJ2-1; a weak D match, TRBD2 (6 bases). The CDR3 sequence is 15 residues long. V shed 4 bases and J shed 8 bases, with 18 bases lying between them. Per the germline V gene, CDR1 is SGHTA and CDR2 is FQGNSA. Using reference TRBV7-2 and TRBJ2-1 for the parts outside the CDR3, the full variable domain is GAGVSQSPSNKVTEKGKDVELRCDPISGHTALYWYRQSLGQGLEFLIYFQGNSAPDKSGLPSDRFSAERTGGSVSTLTIQRTQQEDSAVYLCASSYSGTLSDEQFFGPGTRLTVL.

V and J are TRBV10-1 and TRBJ2-1; 8 bases are shared with TRBD2. The CDR3 totals 15 residues. Germline V gene data show CDR1 as WNHNN and CDR2 as SYGVQD (reference sequence). The trim removed 3 bases at V and 2 bases at J, leaving 3 bases unmatched. The CDR3 bases are TGCGCCAGCAGTGATGGTAGCGGGGCCTACAATGAGCAGTTCTTC. Translation gives CASSDGSGAYNEQFF.

The gene calls are TRBV28 and TRBJ2-7; D possibly corresponds to TRBD2 (6 bases). CDR3 size: 13 residues. Between the trimmed V and J ends, which lost 8 bases and 2 bases, there was a span of 13 bases. Germline assignment: CDR1 MDHEN and CDR2 SYDVKM. CDR3 in DNA: TGTGCCAGCGGCGGGGCGATGACCTACGAGCAGTACTTC. Protein product: CASGGAMTYEQYF.

Comments on this clone: This same CDR3 is encoded by further DNA sequences in the sample. The chain uses TRBV15 and TRBJ2-7; 7 nucleotides match TRBD1. CDR1 and CDR2 (germline): LNHNV, YYDKDF (reference sequence). V was pared by 3 bases and J by 4 bases, with 0 bases of the junction left unmatched. The CDR3 spans 12 residues. The CDR3 protein is CATSRDRYEQYF. In DNA, the CDR3 is TGTGCCACCAGCAGGGACAGGTACGAGCAGTACTTC.

The chain recombines TRBV10-3 with TRBJ2-3; the match to TRBD2 covers 11 bases. Trimming cost V 3 bases and J 4 bases; bases outside gene matches: 6. The CDR3 is made up of 16 amino acids. CDR1 is ENHRY and CDR2 is SYGVKD in the germline V gene. The CDR3 coding sequence is TGTGCCATCAGTGAAGGGGTAGCGGGAGGGCCAGATACGCAGTATTTT. Encoded protein: CAISEGVAGGPDTQYF.

The CDR3 region is CASRPPGKRHEQFF. As DNA, the CDR3 is TGCGCCAGCAGACCCCCGGGAAAGAGGCATGAGCAGTTCTTC. The chain uses TRBV4-1 and TRBJ2-1; maybe TRBD2 (5 bases). In germline, CDR1 is MGHRA, CDR2 YSYEKL. The ends were cut back, 6 bases at V and 8 bases at J, with 17 bases in the middle. The length of the CDR3 is 14 residues.

This chain links TRBV28 with TRBJ2-7; 7 nucleotides agree with TRBD1. Germline V CDR1 and CDR2: MDHEN, SYDVKM. V lost 7 bases, J lost 1 base, and 4 bases stayed unmatched. The CDR3 totals 13 residues. The CDR3, as DNA: TGTGCCAGCACTGGACAGGAGTCCTACGAGCAGTACTTC. As protein: CASTGQESYEQYF.

The chain couples TRBV7-8 to TRBJ2-7, with 7 bases fitting TRBD2. CDR3 length: 15 amino acids. The V and J ends lost 1 base and 6 bases, in that order; junction bases with no gene match: 9. CDR1 SGHVS and CDR2 FQNEAQ come from the germline V gene. CDR3: CASSLGGGSQGEQYF. The CDR3 nucleotides are TGTGCCAGCAGCTTAGGGGGCGGGAGTCAAGGCGAGCAGTACTTC.

The chain recombines TRBV5-1 with TRBJ2-4, with D possibly matching TRBD2 (5 bases). V shed 6 bases and J shed 8 bases, with 12 bases lying between them. The CDR3 extends over 12 amino acids. CDR1 SGHRS and CDR2 YFSETQ come from the germline V gene. Here the CDR3 reads CASTRNGDIQYF. CDR3 coding DNA: TGCGCCAGCACCCGGAACGGGGACATTCAGTACTTC. Supplemented by reference TRBV5-1 and TRBJ2-4, the full variable domain reads KAGVTQTPRYLIKTRGQQVTLSCSPISGHRSVSWYQQTPGQGLQFLFEYFSETQRNKGNFPGRFSGRQFSNSRSEMNVSTLELGDSALYLCASTRNGDIQYFGAGTRLSVL.

This chain joins TRBV5-5 and TRBJ2-7; no clear D gene. The CDR3 has 16 amino acids. Germline V CDR1 and CDR2: SGHKS, YYEKEE (reference sequence). V dropped 2 bases and J dropped 7 bases, with 22 bases sitting between them. The CDR3, as DNA: TGTGCCAGCAGCTTCCGAGACACCGACCTAAGGAAAGAGCAGTACTTC. This encodes CASSFRDTDLRKEQYF.

The V call is TRBV7-9, the J call TRBJ1-1, with a possible D match to TRBD1 (5 bases). CDR3 length: 13 residues. Trimming stripped 6 bases from V and 6 bases from J, with 14 bases between. CDR1 is SEHNR, CDR2 FQNEAQ, per germline (reference sequence). CDR3 amino acids: CASSTDNLAEAFF. The CDR3 coding sequence is TGTGCCAGCAGTACGGACAATTTGGCTGAAGCTTTCTTT.

The CDR3 loop reads CASTPSAVLGYNEQFF. CDR3 sequence (DNA): TGCGCCAGCACCCCTAGCGCAGTGCTGGGCTACAATGAGCAGTTCTTC. The rearrangement uses TRBV5-1 and TRBJ2-1; a weak D match, TRBD2 (6 bases). The V gene lost 6 bases and the J gene lost 3 bases, with 19 bases spanning the gap. Germline CDR1 and CDR2: SGHRS and YFSETQ. The CDR3 sequence is 16 residues long. Based on the CDR3 plus reference TRBV5-1 and TRBJ2-1, the full variable domain is KAGVTQTPRYLIKTRGQQVTLSCSPISGHRSVSWYQQTPGQGLQFLFEYFSETQRNKGNFPGRFSGRQFSNSRSEMNVSTLELGDSALYLCASTPSAVLGYNEQFFGPGTRLTVL.

The chain uses TRBV28 and TRBJ2-7, with no clear D. V lost 6 bases and J 9 bases, leaving 27 bases between the germline ends. CDR3 length: 16 residues. Per the germline V gene, CDR1 is MDHEN and CDR2 is SYDVKM. The chain's CDR3 is CASRSNSPAYDTAQYF. Here the CDR3 DNA reads TGTGCCAGCAGATCTAATTCTCCGGCATACGACACTGCGCAGTACTTC.

The rearrangement joins TRBV29-1 to TRBJ2-3; D is perhaps TRBD2 (5 bases). Germline V lookup: CDR1 SQVTM, CDR2 ANQGSEA. CDR3 length: 16 amino acids. V was clipped by 4 bases and J by 4 bases, with 21 bases between them. The CDR3 DNA is TGCAGCGTTGTTGACCCCGGCCGAGGGCCCGCAGATACGCAGTATTTT. Translating gives CSVVDPGRGPADTQYF.

V is TRBV11-3 and J is TRBJ1-2; D is uncertain. Trimming removed 5 bases from V and 4 bases from J, with 14 bases in between. Per the germline V gene, CDR1 is SGHNT and CDR2 is YENEEA. This CDR3 has 14 residues. The CDR3 here is CASSPDNAGYGYTF. CDR3 DNA sequence: TGTGCCAGCAGCCCCGACAACGCAGGCTATGGCTACACCTTC.

The chain carries TRBV2 and TRBJ1-2; no definite D call. The V gene lost 5 bases and the J gene lost 3 bases, with 10 bases spanning the gap. Germline V gives CDR1 SNHLY, CDR2 FYNNEI. The CDR3 spans 13 residues. As DNA, the CDR3 is TGTGCCAGCAGTTTACATGCTGACTATGGCTACACCTTC. Amino acid sequence: CASSLHADYGYTF.

The chain combines TRBV2 with TRBJ2-3; no reliable D call. Germline V gene sequence: CDR1 SNHLY, CDR2 FYNNEI. The CDR3 totals 12 residues. V was cut by 3 bases and J by 4 bases, with 5 bases left in between. CDR3 amino acids: CASSDSSDTQYF. Written as DNA, the CDR3 is TGTGCCAGCAGTGATAGCTCAGATACGCAGTATTTT.

The V gene is TRBV28, the J gene TRBJ2-7, with D possibly matching TRBD2 (6 bases). This CDR3 spans 13 amino acids. Germline V CDR1 and CDR2: MDHEN, SYDVKM. Trimming left V 2 bases short and J 4 bases short, with 9 bases between. In DNA form, the CDR3 reads TGTGCCAGCAGTTTAGCGGGAAGGTACGAGCAGTACTTC. Translated, it gives CASSLAGRYEQYF.

The chain joins TRBV6-4 to TRBJ2-3; TRBD2 aligns across 8 bases. There are 14 residues in the CDR3. Per the germline V gene, CDR1 is MRHNA and CDR2 is SNTAGT. V was pared by 3 bases and J by 3 bases, with 2 bases of the junction left unmatched. The CDR3 sequence is CASSEGLGTDTQYF. CDR3 bases: TGTGCCAGCAGTGAGGGACTAGGGACAGATACGCAGTATTTT.

This clone has more than one count but fewer than ten. This rearrangement joins TRBV14 to TRBJ2-7; D call uncertain. Germline CDR1 SGHDN, CDR2 FVKESK. Trimming removed 2 bases at V and 6 bases at J, with 14 bases between. The CDR3 is 14 residues long. For the CDR3, the DNA is TGTGCCAGCAGCCAACGGTTTATGGTGCGCGAGCAGTACTTC. The encoded protein is CASSQRFMVREQYF.

The J gene is TRBJ2-4, the V gene TRBV24-1; 7 bases agree with TRBD1. CDR3 length: 14 amino acids. After removal of 4 bases from V and 9 bases from J, the junction contained 8 bases not matched to a gene. Germline CDR1 and CDR2: KGHDR and SFDVKD. CDR3 in amino acids: CATSESTGLGIQYF. The DNA of the CDR3 is TGTGCCACCAGTGAGTCGACAGGGTTGGGCATTCAGTACTTC.